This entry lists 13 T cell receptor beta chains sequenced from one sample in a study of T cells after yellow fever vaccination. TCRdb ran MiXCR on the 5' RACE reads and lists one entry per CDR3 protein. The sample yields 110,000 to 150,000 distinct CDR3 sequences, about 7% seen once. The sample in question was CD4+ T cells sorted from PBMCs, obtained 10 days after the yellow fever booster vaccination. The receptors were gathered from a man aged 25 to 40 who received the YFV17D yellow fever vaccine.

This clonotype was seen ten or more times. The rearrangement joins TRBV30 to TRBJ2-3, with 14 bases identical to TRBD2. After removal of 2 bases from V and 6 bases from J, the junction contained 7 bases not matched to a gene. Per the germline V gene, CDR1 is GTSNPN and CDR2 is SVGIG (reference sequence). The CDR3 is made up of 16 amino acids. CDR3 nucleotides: TGTGCCTGGAGTAGGGGACTAGCGGGAGCACATGATACGCAGTATTTT. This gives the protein CAWSRGLAGAHDTQYF.

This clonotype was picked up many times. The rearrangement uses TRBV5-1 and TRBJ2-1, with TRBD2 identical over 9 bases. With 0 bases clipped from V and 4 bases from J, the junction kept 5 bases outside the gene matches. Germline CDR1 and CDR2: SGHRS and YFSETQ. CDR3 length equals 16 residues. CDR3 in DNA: TGCGCCAGCAGCTTGGCCCCTAGCGGGACGTACAATGAGCAGTTCTTC. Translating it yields CASSLAPSGTYNEQFF.

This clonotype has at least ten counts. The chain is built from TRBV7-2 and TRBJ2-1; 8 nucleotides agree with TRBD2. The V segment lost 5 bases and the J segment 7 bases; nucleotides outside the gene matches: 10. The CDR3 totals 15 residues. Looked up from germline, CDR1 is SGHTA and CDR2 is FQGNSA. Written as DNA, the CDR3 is TGTGCCAGCAGCCACAGCGGGAGTCGGTATAATGAGCAGTTCTTC. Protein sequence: CASSHSGSRYNEQFF.

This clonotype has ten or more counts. The CDR3 loop is CASSPPGKIAGNTIYF. The DNA of the CDR3 is TGTGCCAGCTCACCACCGGGGAAGATAGCTGGAAACACCATATATTTT. The V and J genes are TRBV18 and TRBJ1-3; D unresolved. The CDR3 is 16 amino acids. The ends were cut back, 0 bases at V and 2 bases at J, with 11 bases in the middle. Looked up from germline, CDR1 is KGHSH and CDR2 is LQKENI.

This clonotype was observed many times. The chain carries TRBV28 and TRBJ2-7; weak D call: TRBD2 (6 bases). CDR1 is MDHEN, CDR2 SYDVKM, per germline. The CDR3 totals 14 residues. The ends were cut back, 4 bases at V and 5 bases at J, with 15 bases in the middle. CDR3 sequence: CASSSGGLSNEQYF. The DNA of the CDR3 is TGTGCCAGCAGTTCCGGGGGACTCTCAAACGAGCAGTACTTC.

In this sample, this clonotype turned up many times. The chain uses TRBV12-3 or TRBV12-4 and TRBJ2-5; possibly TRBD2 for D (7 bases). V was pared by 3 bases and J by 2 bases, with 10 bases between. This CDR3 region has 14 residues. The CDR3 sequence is CASSLRGGQETQYF. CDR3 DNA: TGTGCCAGCAGTTTGAGGGGGGGGCAAGAGACCCAGTACTTC.

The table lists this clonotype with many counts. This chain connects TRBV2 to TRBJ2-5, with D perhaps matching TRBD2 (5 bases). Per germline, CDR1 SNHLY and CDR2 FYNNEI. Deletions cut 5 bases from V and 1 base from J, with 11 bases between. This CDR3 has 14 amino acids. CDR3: CASSIGLVQETQYF. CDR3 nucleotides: TGTGCCAGCAGTATCGGACTTGTCCAAGAGACCCAGTACTTC.

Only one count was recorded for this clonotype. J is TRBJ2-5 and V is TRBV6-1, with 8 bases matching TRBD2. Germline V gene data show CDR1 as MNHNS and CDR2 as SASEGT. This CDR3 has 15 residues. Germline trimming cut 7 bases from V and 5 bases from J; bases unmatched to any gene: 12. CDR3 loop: CASTQAGGGTETQYF. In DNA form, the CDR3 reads TGTGCCAGCACCCAGGCGGGAGGAGGTACGGAGACCCAGTACTTC.

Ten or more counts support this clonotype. CDR3 DNA sequence: TGTGCCAGCAGTTACGGACAGGGGGCCTCCTACGAGCAGTACTTC. Translation gives CASSYGQGASYEQYF. This rearrangement joins TRBV6-5 to TRBJ2-7, with TRBD1 identical over 11 bases. The CDR3 covers 15 residues. The germline V gene has CDR1 MNHEY and CDR2 SVGAGI. V shed 2 bases, J shed 0 bases, and the junction held 0 bases outside the gene matches.

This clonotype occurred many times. In DNA, the CDR3 is TGCAGTGCTAGAGATCTTGCCCCCGCGGGAGGGGGGAATGAGCAGTTCTTC. Protein: CSARDLAPAGGGNEQFF. The chain links TRBV20-1 to TRBJ2-1; 9 bases agree with TRBD2. The ends lost 0 bases at V and 7 bases at J; junction bases unmatched: 13. CDR1 DFQATT and CDR2 SNEGSKA come from the germline V gene (reference sequence). The CDR3 covers 17 residues.

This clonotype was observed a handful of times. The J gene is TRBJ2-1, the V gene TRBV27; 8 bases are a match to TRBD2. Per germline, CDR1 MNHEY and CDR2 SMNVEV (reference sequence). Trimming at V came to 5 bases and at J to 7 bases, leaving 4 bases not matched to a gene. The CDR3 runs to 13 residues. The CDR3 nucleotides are TGTGCCAGCAGTCTAGCGGGCCTTAATGAGCAGTTCTTC. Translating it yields CASSLAGLNEQFF.

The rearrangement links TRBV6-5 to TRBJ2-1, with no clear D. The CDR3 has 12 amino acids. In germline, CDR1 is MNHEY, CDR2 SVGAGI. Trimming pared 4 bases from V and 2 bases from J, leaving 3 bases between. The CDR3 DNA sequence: TGTGCCAGCAGTTCCCCCTACAATGAGCAGTTCTTC. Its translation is CASSSPYNEQFF.

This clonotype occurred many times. CDR3 region: CASSFGSTIGAGDDQQFF. CDR3 DNA: TGCGCCAGCAGCTTTGGGTCCACAATCGGGGCGGGTGATGATCAGCAGTTCTTC. This chain links TRBV5-1 with TRBJ2-1; either TRBD1 or TRBD2 may fit D (5 bases each). V dropped 2 bases and J dropped 11 bases, with 29 bases sitting between them. Germline CDR1 reads SGHRS; CDR2 reads YFSETQ. CDR3 length equals 18 residues.